This T cell receptor (beta chain) emerged from a study of blood T cell repertoires in COVID-19. Study overall: Spain, Italy and the United States supplied samples that represented acute and convalescent COVID-19. Sample material is recorded as cDNA or gDNA derived from T cells, B-cell-depleted T cells, or PBMCs.

This clone was counted once. This CDR3 is 15 amino acids long. Trimming took 0 bases from V and 4 from J, leaving 10 bases between them. The V gene's germline CDR1 is SGDLS and CDR2 YYNGEE. Source study methods: Reference gene primer amplification in the assay estimated nucleated cell counts. Assay used: immunoSEQ multiplex PCR; TCRdb lists only in-frame clones, some missing. V and J calls and clone size follow that table, whereas D and trimming were derived from the DNA. Of under 300,000 clones listed, approximately 90% are singletons. The source is a woman aged 40 to 50 who had recovered from COVID-19. The sequencing input was peripheral blood. The genes are TRBV9 and TRBJ2-2, with D possibly TRBD1 on 5 matching bases. The CDR3 loop is CASSVDPQGTGELFF. The CDR3 DNA is TGTGCCAGCAGCGTAGACCCCCAGGGCACCGGGGAGCTGTTTTTT.